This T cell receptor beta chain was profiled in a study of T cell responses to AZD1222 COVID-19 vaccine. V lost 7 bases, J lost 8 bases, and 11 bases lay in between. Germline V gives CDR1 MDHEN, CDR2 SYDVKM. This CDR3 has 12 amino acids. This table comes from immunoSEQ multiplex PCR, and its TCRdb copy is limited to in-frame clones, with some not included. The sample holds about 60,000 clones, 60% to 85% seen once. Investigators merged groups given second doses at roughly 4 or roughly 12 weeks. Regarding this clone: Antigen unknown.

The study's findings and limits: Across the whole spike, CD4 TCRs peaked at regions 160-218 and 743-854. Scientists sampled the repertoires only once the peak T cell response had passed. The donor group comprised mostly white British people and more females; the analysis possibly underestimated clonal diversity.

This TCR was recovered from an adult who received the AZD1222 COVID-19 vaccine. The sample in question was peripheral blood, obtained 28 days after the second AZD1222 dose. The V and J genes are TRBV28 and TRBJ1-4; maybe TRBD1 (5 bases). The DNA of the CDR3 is TGTGCCAGCACCGCGAGGGGAGAAAAACTGTTTTTT. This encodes CASTARGEKLFF.